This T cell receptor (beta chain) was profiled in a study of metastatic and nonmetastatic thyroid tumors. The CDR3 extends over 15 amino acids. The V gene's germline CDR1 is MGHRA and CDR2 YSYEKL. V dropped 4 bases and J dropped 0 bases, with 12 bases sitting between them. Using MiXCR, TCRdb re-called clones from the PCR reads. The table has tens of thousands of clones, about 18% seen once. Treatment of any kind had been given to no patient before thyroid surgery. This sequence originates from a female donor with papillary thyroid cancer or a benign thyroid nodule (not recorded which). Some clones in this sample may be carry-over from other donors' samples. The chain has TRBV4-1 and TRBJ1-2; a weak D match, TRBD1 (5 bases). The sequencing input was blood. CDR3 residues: CASSPRRGSNYGYTF. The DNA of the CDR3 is TGCGCCAGCAGCCCCCGTAGGGGCTCTAACTATGGCTACACCTTC.